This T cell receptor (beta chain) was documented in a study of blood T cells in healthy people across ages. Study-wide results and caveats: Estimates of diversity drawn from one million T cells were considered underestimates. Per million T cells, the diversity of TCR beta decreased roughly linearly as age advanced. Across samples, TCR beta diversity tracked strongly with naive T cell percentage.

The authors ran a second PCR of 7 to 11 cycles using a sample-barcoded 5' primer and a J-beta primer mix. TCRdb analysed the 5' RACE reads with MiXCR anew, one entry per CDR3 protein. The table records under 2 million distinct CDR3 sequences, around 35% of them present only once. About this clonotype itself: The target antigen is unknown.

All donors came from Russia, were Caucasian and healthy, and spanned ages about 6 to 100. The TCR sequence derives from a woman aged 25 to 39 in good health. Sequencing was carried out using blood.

The CDR3 is CASRFRRGGIQYF. CDR3 nucleotides: TGTGCCAGCAGGTTCCGCAGGGGGGGCATTCAGTACTTC. The rearrangement uses TRBV28 and TRBJ2-4; D possibly uses TRBD1 or TRBD2 (7 bases each). The CDR3 loop spans 13 amino acids. Trimming shortened V by 6 bases and J by 9 bases, and 15 bases separated the two germline ends. Per the germline V gene, CDR1 is MDHEN and CDR2 is SYDVKM.